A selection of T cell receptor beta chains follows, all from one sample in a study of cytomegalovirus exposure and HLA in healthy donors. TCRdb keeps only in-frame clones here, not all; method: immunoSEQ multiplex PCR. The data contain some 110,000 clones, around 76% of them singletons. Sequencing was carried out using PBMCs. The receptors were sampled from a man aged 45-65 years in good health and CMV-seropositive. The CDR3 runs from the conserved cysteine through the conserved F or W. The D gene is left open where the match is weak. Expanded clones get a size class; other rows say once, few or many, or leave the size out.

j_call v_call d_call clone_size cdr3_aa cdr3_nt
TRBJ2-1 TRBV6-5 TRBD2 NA CASSEGLAGGYQFF TGTGCCAGCAGTGAAGGACTAGCGGGGGGGTACCAGTTCTTC
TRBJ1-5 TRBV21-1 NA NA CASSRPPQEWGTSNQPQHF TGTGCCAGCAGCCGACCCCCACAGGAGTGGGGCACGAGCAATCAGCCCCAGCATTTT
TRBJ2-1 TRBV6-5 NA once CASSSPSLREQFF TGTGCCAGCAGTTCCCCAAGCCTGCGTGAGCAGTTCTTC
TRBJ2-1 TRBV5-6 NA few CASSFTSPEEQFF TGTGCCAGCAGCTTCACTAGTCCCGAGGAGCAGTTCTTC
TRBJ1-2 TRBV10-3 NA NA CAISEPSNGYTF TGTGCCATCAGTGAGCCCAGTAATGGCTACACCTTC
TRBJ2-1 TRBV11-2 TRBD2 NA CASSSSAGGRHNEQFF TGTGCCAGCAGCTCTTCAGCGGGGGGGCGCCACAATGAGCAGTTCTTC
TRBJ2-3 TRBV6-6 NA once CASSYTGYGPDTQYF TGTGCCAGCAGTTATACAGGCTACGGGCCAGATACGCAGTATTTT
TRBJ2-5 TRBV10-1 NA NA CASSPGQKETQYF TGCGCCAGCAGTCCCGGACAGAAGGAGACCCAGTACTTC
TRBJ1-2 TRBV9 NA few CASSADTIGGYTF TGTGCCAGCAGCGCCGACACCATCGGAGGCTACACCTTC
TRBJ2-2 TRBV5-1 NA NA CASSTGVQGELFF TGCGCCAGCAGTACGGGGGTACAGGGGGAGCTGTTTTTT
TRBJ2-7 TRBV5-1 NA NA CASSFGGLYEQYF TGCGCCAGCAGCTTCGGGGGACTCTACGAGCAGTACTTC
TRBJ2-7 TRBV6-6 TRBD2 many CASFSGGDPYEQYF TGTGCCAGCTTCAGCGGGGGGGATCCCTACGAGCAGTACTTC
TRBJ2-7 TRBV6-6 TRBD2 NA CASSRRLATYEQYF TGTGCCAGCAGTAGGCGACTAGCAACCTACGAGCAGTACTTC
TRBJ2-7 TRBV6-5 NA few CASSGDSYEQYF TGTGCCAGCTCAGGGGATTCCTACGAGCAGTACTTC
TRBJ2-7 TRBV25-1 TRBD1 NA CASSESRDRGTYEQYF TGTGCCAGCAGTGAATCCCGGGACAGGGGGACCTACGAGCAGTACTTC
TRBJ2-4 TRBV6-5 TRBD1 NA CASSRDRGLDIQYF TGTGCCAGCAGCCGGGACAGGGGATTAGACATTCAGTACTTC
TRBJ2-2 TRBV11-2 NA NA CASSPRELFF TGTGCCAGCAGCCCTCGGGAGCTGTTTTTT
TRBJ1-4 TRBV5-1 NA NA CASSLGAGQEKLFF TGCGCCAGCAGCTTGGGAGCAGGGCAGGAAAAACTGTTTTTT
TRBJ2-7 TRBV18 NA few CASSPGQGNEQYF TGTGCCAGCTCACCCGGGCAGGGTAACGAGCAGTACTTC
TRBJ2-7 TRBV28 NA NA CASSLWTTEQYF TGTGCCAGCAGTTTATGGACAACCGAGCAGTACTTC
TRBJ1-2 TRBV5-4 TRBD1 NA CASSPRRDRTYGYTF TGTGCCAGCAGCCCCCGCCGGGACAGGACGTATGGCTACACCTTC
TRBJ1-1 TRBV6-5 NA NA CASRWEVTFF TGTGCCAGCAGATGGGAGGTGACTTTCTTT
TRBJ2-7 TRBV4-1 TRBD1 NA CASSQVDRANEQYF TGCGCCAGCAGCCAAGTGGACAGGGCGAACGAGCAGTACTTC
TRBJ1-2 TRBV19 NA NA CASSGPQGGNYGYTF TGTGCCAGTAGTGGCCCGCAGGGAGGTAACTATGGCTACACCTTC
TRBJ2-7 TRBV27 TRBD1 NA CASSLSLGQGYEQYF TGTGCCAGCAGTTTATCACTTGGACAGGGCTACGAGCAGTACTTC
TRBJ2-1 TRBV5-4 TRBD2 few CASSLSGGVHEQFF TGTGCCAGCAGCTTAAGCGGGGGCGTCCATGAGCAGTTCTTC
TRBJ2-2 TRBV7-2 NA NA CASSHTSTGELFF TGTGCCAGCAGCCACACTAGTACCGGGGAGCTGTTTTTT
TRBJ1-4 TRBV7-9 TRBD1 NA CASSLVGTGDEKLFF TGTGCCAGCAGCTTAGTTGGGACAGGAGACGAAAAACTGTTTTTT
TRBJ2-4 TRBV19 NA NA CASSMVGRKNIQYF TGTGCCAGTAGTATGGTGGGCAGGAAAAACATTCAGTACTTC
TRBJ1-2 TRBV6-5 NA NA CASSYSAGVNYGYTF TGTGCCAGCAGTTACTCGGCAGGGGTTAACTATGGCTACACCTTC
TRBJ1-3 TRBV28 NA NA CATLAGEGNTIYF TGTGCCACCCTTGCGGGGGAAGGAAACACCATATATTTT
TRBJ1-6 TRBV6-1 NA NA CASSEPYRIRTPLHF TGTGCCAGCAGTGAACCCTACAGGATAAGGACACCCCTCCACTTT
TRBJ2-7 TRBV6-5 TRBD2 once CASSYLEGLAYEQYF TGTGCCAGCAGTTATCTTGAGGGACTAGCGTACGAGCAGTACTTC
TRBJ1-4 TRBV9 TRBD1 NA CASSATGDPEKLFF TGTGCCAGCAGCGCGACAGGGGATCCTGAAAAACTGTTTTTT
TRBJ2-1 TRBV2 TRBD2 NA CASTRGGGSYNEQFF TGTGCCAGCACCCGGGGGGGCGGCTCCTACAATGAGCAGTTCTTC
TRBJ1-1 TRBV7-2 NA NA CASSLDFPAEAFF TGTGCCAGCAGCTTAGATTTCCCCGCTGAAGCTTTCTTT
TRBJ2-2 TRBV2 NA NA CASSGRTSANTGELFF TGTGCCAGCAGTGGAAGGACAAGCGCGAACACCGGGGAGCTGTTTTTT
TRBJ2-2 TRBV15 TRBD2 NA CATSVGLAGGPDTGELFF TGTGCCACCAGCGTGGGACTAGCGGGGGGGCCCGACACCGGGGAGCTGTTTTTT
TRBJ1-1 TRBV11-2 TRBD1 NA CASSWGQAGTEAFF TGTGCCAGCAGCTGGGGACAGGCCGGCACTGAAGCTTTCTTT
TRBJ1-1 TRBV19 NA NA CASSILPDTEAFF TGTGCCAGTAGTATCCTACCGGACACTGAAGCTTTCTTT
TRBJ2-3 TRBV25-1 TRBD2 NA CASSRLAGTDTQYF TGTGCCAGCTCCCGACTAGCGGGCACAGATACGCAGTATTTT
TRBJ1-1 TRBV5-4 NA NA CASSIEIAQGEAFF TGTGCCAGCAGCATAGAAATTGCTCAGGGTGAAGCTTTCTTT
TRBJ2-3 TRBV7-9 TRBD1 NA CASSLSGQGTTDTQYF TGTGCCAGCAGCCTCTCGGGACAGGGGACCACAGATACGCAGTATTTT
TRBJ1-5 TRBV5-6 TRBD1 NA CASSIDREQPQHF TGTGCCAGCAGCATAGACAGGGAACAGCCCCAGCATTTT
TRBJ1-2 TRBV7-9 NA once CASSPLRQADLANYGYTF TGTGCCAGCAGCCCTCTACGACAGGCAGACTTAGCTAACTATGGCTACACCTTC
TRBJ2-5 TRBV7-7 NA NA CASSPTGQWGTGTQYF TGTGCCAGCAGCCCTACTGGACAGTGGGGAACAGGGACCCAGTACTTC
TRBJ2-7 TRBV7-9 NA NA CSSRAMGGTAGEWEQYF TGTTCCAGCAGGGCTATGGGCGGAACCGCTGGGGAGTGGGAGCAGTACTTC
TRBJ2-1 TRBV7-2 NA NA CASSLDSTYPFF TGTGCCAGCAGCTTAGACTCGACTTACCCGTTCTTC
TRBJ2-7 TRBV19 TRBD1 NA CASSILSTRTGSYEQYF TGTGCCAGTAGTATCCTATCCACCCGGACAGGGTCGTACGAGCAGTACTTC
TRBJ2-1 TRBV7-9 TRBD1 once CASSPTGVEQFF TGTGCCAGCAGCCCGACAGGGGTTGAGCAGTTCTTC
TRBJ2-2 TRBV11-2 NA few CASSLGGQITGELFF TGTGCCAGCAGCTTGGGGGGTCAGATCACCGGGGAGCTGTTTTTT
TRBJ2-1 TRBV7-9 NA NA CASSLGQKQFF TGTGCCAGCAGCCTGGGACAAAAGCAGTTCTTC
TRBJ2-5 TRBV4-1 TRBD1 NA CASSPQGAEETQYF TGCGCCAGCAGCCCACAGGGGGCTGAAGAGACCCAGTACTTC